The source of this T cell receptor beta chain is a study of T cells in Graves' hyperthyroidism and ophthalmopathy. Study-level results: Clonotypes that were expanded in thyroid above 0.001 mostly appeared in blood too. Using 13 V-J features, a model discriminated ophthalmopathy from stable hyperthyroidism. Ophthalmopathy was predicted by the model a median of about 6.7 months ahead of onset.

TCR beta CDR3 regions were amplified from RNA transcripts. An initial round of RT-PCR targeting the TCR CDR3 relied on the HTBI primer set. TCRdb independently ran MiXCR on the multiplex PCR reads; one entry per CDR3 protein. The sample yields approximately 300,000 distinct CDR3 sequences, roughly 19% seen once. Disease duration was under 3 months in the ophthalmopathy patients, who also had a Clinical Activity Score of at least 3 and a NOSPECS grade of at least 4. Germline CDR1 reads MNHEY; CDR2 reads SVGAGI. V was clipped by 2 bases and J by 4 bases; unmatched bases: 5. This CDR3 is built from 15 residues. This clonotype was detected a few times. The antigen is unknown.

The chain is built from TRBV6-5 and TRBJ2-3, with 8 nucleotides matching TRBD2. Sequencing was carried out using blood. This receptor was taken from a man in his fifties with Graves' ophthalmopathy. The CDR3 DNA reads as TGTGCCAGCAGTTACAGCGGGAGCAGGGCAGATACGCAGTATTTT. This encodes CASSYSGSRADTQYF.